The 32 T cell receptor beta chains below were found in one sample sequenced in a study of resident and recirculating memory T cells in vitiligo (dated by TCRdb to the late 2010s). Libraries were made using the immunoSEQ multiplex PCR assay. Imported from immuneACCESS, the table was reduced by TCRdb to in-frame sequences with V and J called. These copies leave out some clones; in studies compared against another copy, an unresolved V gene accounts for under half, and the cause of the remainder is not known. Here the sample has tens of thousands of clones; roughly nine tenths occur a single time. 4.9% of the sample lies in the top ten. Source material: blood. The receptors originated from a male donor with vitiligo.

The chain combines TRBV9 with TRBJ1-1; 10 bases fit TRBD1. The CDR3 is 15 amino acids. The germline V gene encodes CDR1 SGDLS and CDR2 YYNGEE. With 4 bases clipped from V and 1 base from J, the junction kept 4 bases outside the gene matches. Written as DNA, the CDR3 is TGTGCCAGCAGCCCGCGACAGGGGGCGAACACTGAAGCTTTCTTT. Translation: CASSPRQGANTEAFF.

V and J are TRBV19 and TRBJ2-7, with 10 bases lining up with TRBD1. The germline gives CDR1 LNHDA, CDR2 SQIVND (reference sequence). The CDR3 covers 18 residues. V was clipped by 0 bases and J by 2 bases; unmatched bases: 10. In DNA form, the CDR3 reads TGTGCCAGTAGTATAGAGTTCTCCGGGACAGGGGCTACCTACGAGCAGTACTTC. Protein product: CASSIEFSGTGATYEQYF.

The J gene is TRBJ1-3, the V gene TRBV9, with D unresolved. This CDR3 region has 14 residues. Trimming pared 6 bases from V and 0 bases from J, leaving 10 bases between. Germline V gene lookup returns CDR1 SGDLS and CDR2 YYNGEE. The CDR3 region is CASTAGSSGNTIYF. The CDR3 coding sequence is TGTGCCAGCACCGCGGGGAGCTCTGGAAACACCATATATTTT.

This chain connects TRBV6-6 to TRBJ1-4; unclear D gene. The CDR3 loop spans 14 amino acids. V was pared by 4 bases and J by 4 bases, with 10 bases between. Germline loops: CDR1 MNHNY, CDR2 SVGAGI (reference sequence). The CDR3: CASSWNRGNEKLFF. The CDR3 DNA follows: TGTGCCAGCAGTTGGAACCGGGGTAATGAAAAACTGTTTTTT.

The V gene is TRBV18, the J gene TRBJ2-1; a possible D gene is TRBD1 (6 bases). CDR3 length equals 15 residues. CDR1 KGHSH and CDR2 LQKENI come from the germline V gene. Trimming removed 2 bases from V and 1 base from J, with 9 bases in between. CDR3 DNA: TGTGCCAGCTCACCAGGGCAGGGGTCCTACAATGAGCAGTTCTTC. Its protein is CASSPGQGSYNEQFF.

The chain uses TRBV6-6 and TRBJ1-4; possibly TRBD1 for D (6 bases). This CDR3 contains 14 residues. Trimming removed 6 bases from V and 4 bases from J, with 12 bases in between. Germline-derived CDR1 and CDR2 are MNHNY and SVGAGI (reference sequence). The CDR3 loop reads CASSPQGNNEKLFF. In DNA, the CDR3 is TGTGCCAGCAGCCCACAGGGAAATAATGAAAAACTGTTTTTT.

The chain couples TRBV5-1 to TRBJ2-3; 8 positions agree with TRBD1. This CDR3 is 17 amino acids long. Germline lookup yields CDR1 SGHRS and CDR2 YFSETQ. V shed 5 bases, J shed 0 bases, and the junction held 11 bases outside the gene matches. For the CDR3, the DNA is TGCGCCAGCAGTCTTCCTGGACAGGGCGCTAGCACAGATACGCAGTATTTT. Amino acids: CASSLPGQGASTDTQYF.

The chain employs TRBV11-1 and TRBJ2-2; a weak D match, TRBD1 (6 bases). Trimming stripped 5 bases from V and 1 base from J, with 11 bases between. Per the germline V gene, CDR1 is SGHAT and CDR2 is FQDESV (reference sequence). The CDR3 covers 15 residues. The CDR3 protein is CASSPATGNTGELFF. The CDR3, as DNA: TGTGCCAGCAGCCCAGCGACAGGGAACACCGGGGAGCTGTTTTTT. Full variable domain (outside the CDR3, taken from reference TRBV11-1 and TRBJ2-2): EAEVAQSPRYKITEKSQAVAFWCDPISGHATLYWYRQILGQGPELLVQFQDESVVDDSQLPKDRFSAERLKGVDSTLKIQPAELGDSAMYLCASSPATGNTGELFFGEGSRLTVL.

This clone was detected only a few times. The chain uses TRBV19 and TRBJ2-1; D is ambiguous. CDR3 length: 13 residues. Germline V gene data show CDR1 as LNHDA and CDR2 as SQIVND (reference sequence). Trimming removed 5 bases at V and 6 bases at J, with 11 bases between. The CDR3: CASSLRSVNEQFF. The CDR3 DNA follows: TGTGCCAGTAGTCTTCGGTCGGTCAATGAGCAGTTCTTC.

V gene TRBV4-3 combines with J gene TRBJ1-6, with 7 bases aligning to TRBD1. The CDR3 totals 16 residues. The V and J ends lost 0 bases and 1 base, in that order; junction bases with no gene match: 0. CDR1 LGHNA and CDR2 YSLEER come from the germline V gene. This CDR3 reads CASSQEQGSYNSPLHF. In DNA, the CDR3 is TGCGCCAGCAGCCAAGAACAGGGGTCCTATAATTCACCCCTCCACTTT.

This rearrangement joins TRBV5-1 to TRBJ1-2; no reliable D call. The germline V gene encodes CDR1 SGHRS and CDR2 YFSETQ. V gave up 3 bases and J gave up 2 bases, with 11 bases separating them. CDR3 length: 14 amino acids. CDR3 DNA sequence: TGCGCCAGCAGCTATCCCTCAGCGAACTATGGCTACACCTTC. As protein: CASSYPSANYGYTF.

The rearrangement uses TRBV7-9 and TRBJ2-3, with 8 bases lining up with TRBD2. The V gene's germline CDR1 is SEHNR and CDR2 FQNEAQ (reference sequence). Trimming at V came to 0 bases and at J to 8 bases, leaving 4 bases not matched to a gene. This CDR3 is 14 amino acids long. The CDR3 coding sequence is TGTGCCAGCAGCTTAGCCGGGACTAGGGGTACGCAGTATTTT. Protein sequence: CASSLAGTRGTQYF.

The J gene is TRBJ1-1, the V gene TRBV4-3, with 8 bases aligning to TRBD1. CDR3 length equals 14 residues. The germline V gene encodes CDR1 LGHNA and CDR2 YSLEER. The trim removed 4 bases at V and 4 bases at J, leaving 5 bases unmatched. CDR3 protein: CASSPWTGSTEAFF. Here the CDR3 DNA reads TGCGCCAGCAGCCCATGGACAGGGTCCACTGAAGCTTTCTTT.

The chain carries TRBV11-2 and TRBJ2-7; TRBD1 agrees at 9 bases. Germline values: CDR1 SGHAT, CDR2 FQNNGV. This CDR3 has 16 residues. After removal of 5 bases from V and 0 bases from J, the junction contained 8 bases not matched to a gene. The CDR3 bases are TGTGCCAGCAGCCCCACCGGGACAGGGAGCTCCTACGAGCAGTACTTC. Translated: CASSPTGTGSSYEQYF.

The chain uses TRBV4-3 and TRBJ1-6; no clear D gene. The V gene's germline CDR1 is LGHNA and CDR2 YSLEER. V lost 0 bases and J lost 9, with 9 bases in between. The CDR3 sequence is 14 residues long. Written as DNA, the CDR3 is TGCGCCAGCAGCCAAGATTACGGGAGTTCACCCCTCCACTTT. Its protein is CASSQDYGSSPLHF.

The V call is TRBV6-1, the J call TRBJ1-6, with TRBD1 as a possible D gene (6 bases). The CDR3 runs 15 residues. Per germline, CDR1 MNHNS and CDR2 SASEGT. Deletions cut 2 bases from V and 5 bases from J, with 10 bases between. The CDR3 DNA follows: TGTGCCAGCAGTGAATTCCAGGGGAATAATTCACCCCTCCACTTT. This encodes CASSEFQGNNSPLHF.

The chain has TRBV7-2 and TRBJ1-1; no clear D. Germline V gives CDR1 SGHTA, CDR2 FQGNSA. The CDR3 contains 13 residues. V was cut by 4 bases and J by 1 base, with 7 bases left in between. The CDR3 DNA sequence: TGTGCCAGCAGCTCCGGGTGGAACACTGAAGCTTTCTTT. Translating gives CASSSGWNTEAFF.

This sequence joins TRBV6-5 and TRBJ2-1; 10 nucleotides agree with TRBD1. This CDR3 contains 14 residues. Germline values: CDR1 MNHEY, CDR2 SVGAGI. The V segment lost 0 bases and the J segment 15 bases; nucleotides outside the gene matches: 8. CDR3 sequence reads: CASSYSGTGEPWFF. In DNA form, the CDR3 reads TGTGCCAGCAGTTACTCGGGGACAGGGGAACCCTGGTTCTTC.

The chain links TRBV7-8 to TRBJ1-5; no clear D gene. V was pared by 5 bases and J by 4 bases, with 15 bases between. The CDR3 has 15 amino acids. Looked up from germline, CDR1 is SGHVS and CDR2 is FQNEAQ. The CDR3 nucleotides are TGTGCCAGCAGCCCGTCGCAACTAATTAATCAGCCCCAGCATTTT. Encoded protein: CASSPSQLINQPQHF.

CDR3 sequence: CASSLTGLSNQPQHF. DNA of the CDR3: TGTGCCAGCAGTCTGACAGGGCTTAGCAATCAGCCCCAGCATTTT. V gene TRBV2 combines with J gene TRBJ1-5; 7 nucleotides match TRBD1. Germline V gene sequence: CDR1 SNHLY, CDR2 FYNNEI. The V gene end was trimmed by 5 bases and the J gene end by 0 bases; junction bases not matched to a gene: 4. The CDR3 contains 15 residues.

This rearrangement joins TRBV4-1 to TRBJ1-4; 8 positions agree with TRBD1. V lost 0 bases to trimming and J lost 5 bases; unmatched junction nucleotides: 5. Germline assignment: CDR1 MGHRA and CDR2 YSYEKL. The CDR3 length is 16 residues. This CDR3 is CASSQEATGANEKLFF. CDR3 nucleotide sequence: TGCGCCAGCAGCCAAGAGGCGACAGGGGCCAATGAAAAACTGTTTTTT.

By sample share, this clone is medium-sized. The V call is TRBV7-2, the J call TRBJ2-1, with D possibly matching TRBD2 (6 bases). Trimming left V 5 bases short and J 4 bases short, with 12 bases between. This CDR3 contains 14 residues. Germline V lookup: CDR1 SGHTA, CDR2 FQGNSA. As DNA, the CDR3 is TGTGCCAGCAGCGTGGTCGGGACTTACAATGAGCAGTTCTTC. Its translation: CASSVVGTYNEQFF.

The chain recombines TRBV27 with TRBJ1-6; 9 nucleotides line up with TRBD1. The CDR3 sequence is 15 residues long. The germline V gene has CDR1 MNHEY and CDR2 SMNVEV (reference sequence). With 8 bases clipped from V and 8 bases from J, the junction kept 10 bases outside the gene matches. CDR3 DNA sequence: TGTGCCAGCGGGCTACAGGGGGCGAGGGATTCACCCCTCCACTTT. Amino acid sequence: CASGLQGARDSPLHF.

The J gene is TRBJ2-1, the V gene TRBV5-1; 8 bases are a match to TRBD1. V shed 1 base, J shed 2 bases, and the junction held 5 bases outside the gene matches. The germline gives CDR1 SGHRS, CDR2 YFSETQ. The CDR3 is 16 residues long. CDR3 region: CASSLQGAITYNEQFF. The CDR3 DNA sequence: TGCGCCAGCAGCTTGCAGGGGGCGATAACCTACAATGAGCAGTTCTTC.

This clone was seen a single time. The CDR3 nucleotides are TGCGCCAGCAGCCAAGAGCCCTTGCGAATAGCCAAAAACATTCAGTACTTC. Translated, it gives CASSQEPLRIAKNIQYF. The genes are TRBV4-3 and TRBJ2-4; no definite D call. The V and J ends lost 0 bases and 0 bases respectively, with 12 bases between them. The CDR3 contains 17 residues. CDR1 is LGHNA and CDR2 is YSLEER in the germline V gene.

The chain is built from TRBV6-5 and TRBJ1-4, with 10 nucleotides matching TRBD1. The junction had 8 bases not matched to a gene; V was cut back by 6 bases and J by 7 bases. The CDR3 contains 15 residues. Germline CDR1 is MNHEY and CDR2 is SVGAGI. This CDR3 reads CASRIAGTGVEKLFF. In DNA, the CDR3 is TGTGCCAGCAGAATCGCCGGGACAGGGGTTGAAAAACTGTTTTTT.

V is TRBV10-3 and J is TRBJ1-4, with 7 nucleotides matching TRBD1. The CDR3 has 14 residues. V dropped 11 bases and J dropped 7; count of bases not matched to a gene: 13. Germline CDR1 reads ENHRY; CDR2 reads SYGVKD. The CDR3 loop reads CAAGQNLEGEKLFF. The CDR3 coding sequence is TGTGCCGCGGGACAGAACCTCGAGGGTGAAAAACTGTTTTTT.

This clone has more than one count but fewer than ten. The chain is built from TRBV6-4 and TRBJ2-1, with 10 bases identical to TRBD2. The CDR3 spans 14 residues. V trimming: 4 bases; J trimming: 8 bases; junction bases outside the gene matches: 5. The germline CDR1 and CDR2 sequences are MRHNA and SNTAGT. The DNA of the CDR3 is TGTGCCAGCAGTGTTAGCGGGGGGCACCATGAGCAGTTCTTC. Residues: CASSVSGGHHEQFF.

This clone was seen once. This chain connects TRBV4-1 to TRBJ1-4; perhaps TRBD1 as D (5 bases). This CDR3 contains 16 residues. Germline V gives CDR1 MGHRA, CDR2 YSYEKL. V lost 2 bases, J lost 8 bases, and 18 bases lay in between. CDR3 sequence (DNA): TGCGCCAGCAGCCAACGTACAGGAAAAATAATCGAAAAACTGTTTTTT. Amino acids: CASSQRTGKIIEKLFF.

The V and J genes are TRBV30 and TRBJ1-1; D uncertain. CDR1 and CDR2 (germline): GTSNPN, SVGIG (reference sequence). The ends were cut back, 3 bases at V and 4 bases at J, with 15 bases in the middle. The CDR3 runs to 14 residues. In nucleotides, the CDR3 is TGTGCCTGGAGGGGGTTGGGGAGTTCCACTGAAGCTTTCTTT. It encodes CAWRGLGSSTEAFF.

The chain recombines TRBV6-5 with TRBJ2-1, with 11 bases lining up with TRBD1. The length of the CDR3 is 16 residues. The V and J ends lost 2 bases and 7 bases, in that order; junction bases with no gene match: 7. Looked up from germline, CDR1 is MNHEY and CDR2 is SVGAGI. The DNA for the CDR3 is TGTGCCAGCAGTTACCTCCGGACAGGGGGCTCAAATGAGCAGTTCTTC. It translates to CASSYLRTGGSNEQFF.

This rearrangement joins TRBV5-4 to TRBJ1-1, with D unresolved. Trimming removed 3 bases from V and 4 bases from J, with 10 bases in between. Germline lookup yields CDR1 SGHNT and CDR2 YYREEE (reference sequence). This CDR3 region has 13 residues. The CDR3, as DNA: TGTGCCAGCAGCTATCCCGCGGGCACTGAAGCTTTCTTT. Its protein product is CASSYPAGTEAFF.